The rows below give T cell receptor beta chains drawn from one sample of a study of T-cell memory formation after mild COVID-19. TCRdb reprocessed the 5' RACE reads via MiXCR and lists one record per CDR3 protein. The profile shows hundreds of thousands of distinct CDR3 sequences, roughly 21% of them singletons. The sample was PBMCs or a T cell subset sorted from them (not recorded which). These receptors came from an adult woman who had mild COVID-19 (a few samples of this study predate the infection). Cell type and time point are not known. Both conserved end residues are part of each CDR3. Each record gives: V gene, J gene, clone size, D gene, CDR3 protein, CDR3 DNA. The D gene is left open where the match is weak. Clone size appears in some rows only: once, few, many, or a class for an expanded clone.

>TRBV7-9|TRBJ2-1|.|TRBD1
CASSVTPGQGLDEQFF
TGTGCCAGCAGCGTCACACCGGGACAGGGTCTTGATGAGCAGTTCTTC
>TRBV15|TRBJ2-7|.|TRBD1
CATSTDRDIYEQYF
TGTGCCACCAGCACGGACAGGGACATCTACGAGCAGTACTTC
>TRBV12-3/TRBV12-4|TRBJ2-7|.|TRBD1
CASSRRTGGYEQYF
TGTGCCAGCAGTAGACGGACAGGGGGTTACGAGCAGTACTTC
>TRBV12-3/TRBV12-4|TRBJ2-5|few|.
CASSPSRTQETQYF
TGTGCCAGCAGTCCCTCCCGGACCCAAGAGACCCAGTACTTC
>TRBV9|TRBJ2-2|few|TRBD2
CASSVGGSGATGELFF
TGTGCCAGCAGCGTAGGAGGGAGCGGGGCGACCGGGGAGCTGTTTTTT
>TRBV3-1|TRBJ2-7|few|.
CASSQALRSSYEQYF
TGTGCCAGCAGCCAAGCTCTAAGGTCTTCCTACGAGCAGTACTTC
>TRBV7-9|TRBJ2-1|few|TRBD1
CASSSIGQGVDNEQFF
TGTGCCAGCAGCTCAATCGGACAGGGGGTAGACAATGAGCAGTTCTTC
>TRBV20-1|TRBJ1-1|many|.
CSARDATRGNTEAFF
TGCAGTGCTAGAGATGCGACCAGGGGGAACACTGAAGCTTTCTTT
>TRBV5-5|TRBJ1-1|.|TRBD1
CASSLVSGTGNTEAFF
TGTGCCAGCAGCTTGGTCTCGGGGACAGGGAACACTGAAGCTTTCTTT
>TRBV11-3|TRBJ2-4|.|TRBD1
CASSSPDREYIQYF
TGTGCCAGCAGCTCTCCCGACAGGGAATACATTCAGTACTTC
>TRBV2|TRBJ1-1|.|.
CASRPDGLLVAFF
TGTGCCAGCAGACCCGACGGACTCCTCGTGGCTTTCTTT
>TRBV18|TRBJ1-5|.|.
CASSTASGPNQPQHF
TGTGCCAGCTCAACCGCGTCGGGGCCCAATCAGCCCCAGCATTTT